These 4 T cell receptor beta chains were all obtained from the same sample, sequenced in a study of shared clonotypes between healthy human individuals. The method was immunoSEQ multiplex PCR; TCRdb's version includes in-frame clones alone and lacks a portion of them. Of around 2,000,000 clones in the sample, roughly 95% were seen once. Sequenced sample: naive CD4+ T cells sorted from blood. Subset denoted: CD45RA+ positively selected. The receptors shown here come from a man aged 18 to 29 in good health.

This chain connects TRBV5-6 to TRBJ2-7, with D uncertain. V was shortened by 0 bases and J by 4 bases, with 11 bases between the two germline ends. Germline values: CDR1 SGHDT, CDR2 YYEEEE. The CDR3 runs 14 residues. CDR3 coding DNA: TGTGCCAGCAGCTTGGAGTTGAGCAATTACGAGCAGTACTTC. Its translation is CASSLELSNYEQYF.

The chain's CDR3 is CASSVDSTGVYGYTF. CDR3 DNA sequence: TGTGCCAGCAGCGTAGACTCGACAGGGGTTTATGGCTACACCTTC. The V gene is TRBV9, the J gene TRBJ1-2, with 8 bases matching TRBD1. Germline trimming cut 0 bases from V and 5 bases from J; bases unmatched to any gene: 6. Per germline, CDR1 SGDLS and CDR2 YYNGEE. The CDR3 totals 15 residues.

The V and J genes are TRBV21-1 and TRBJ1-2. TRBV21-1 is designated a pseudogene. CDR3 length: 14 residues. DNA of the CDR3: TGTGCCAGCAGCCTTCGACCGGGACGGGTAGAGTACACCTTC. Its protein is CASSLRPGRVEYTF.

V is TRBV4-1 and J is TRBJ1-5; 7 bases are a match to TRBD1. CDR1 and CDR2 (germline): MGHRA, YSYEKL. This CDR3 spans 15 amino acids. V shed 0 bases, J shed 1 base, and the junction held 0 bases outside the gene matches. The DNA of the CDR3 is TGCGCCAGCAGCCAAGAGGGACAGAGCAATCAGCCCCAGCATTTT. Protein product: CASSQEGQSNQPQHF.